Below, 20 T cell receptor beta chains from the same sample are listed, as sequenced in a study of blood T cell repertoires in COVID-19 (dated by TCRdb to between 2020 and 2021). Receptor amplification or capture employed the immunoSEQ multiplex PCR assay. The source is immuneACCESS, and TCRdb retained only in-frame sequences with V and J called. Part of the clones is not carried over; for the studies checked, unresolved V genes explain less than half of this, and the remainder is unexplained. The sample yields some 70,000 clones; over 80% were counted once. 7.3% of the sample goes to the ten largest clones. Source material: peripheral blood. These receptor sequences come from a human donor in a cohort sampled during active COVID-19.

The V call is TRBV14, the J call TRBJ2-5; D unresolved. Trimming shortened V by 1 base and J by 5 bases, and 5 bases separated the two germline ends. The CDR3 extends over 12 amino acids. Germline V gene data show CDR1 as SGHDN and CDR2 as FVKESK. This CDR3 reads CASSQAGETQYF. CDR3 DNA: TGTGCCAGCAGCCAAGCCGGGGAGACCCAGTACTTC.

V usage is TRBV27 and J usage is TRBJ2-1; 8 positions match TRBD2. This CDR3 is 17 amino acids long. CDR1 is MNHEY, CDR2 SMNVEV, per germline (reference sequence). V trimming: 2 bases; J trimming: 4 bases; junction bases outside the gene matches: 10. CDR3 loop: CASSLHGTRVGYNEQFF. As DNA, the CDR3 is TGTGCCAGCAGTTTACATGGGACTAGAGTAGGGTACAATGAGCAGTTCTTC.

The V call is TRBV28, the J call TRBJ1-2; 8 nucleotides line up with TRBD1. The CDR3 extends over 14 amino acids. The J segment lost 5 bases and the V segment lost 3 bases, leaving 5 bases of the junction unmatched. Germline V gene data show CDR1 as MDHEN and CDR2 as SYDVKM. CDR3 loop: CASSFTGGGYGYTF. For the CDR3, the DNA is TGTGCCAGCAGTTTCACAGGGGGTGGGTATGGCTACACCTTC.

The chain joins TRBV3-1 (or the pseudogene TRBV3-2) to TRBJ2-3; 14 bases agree with TRBD2. Germline values: CDR1 LGHDT, CDR2 YNNKEL (reference sequence). The J segment lost 2 bases and the V segment lost 1 base, leaving 5 bases of the junction unmatched. This CDR3 is 18 amino acids long. In DNA form, the CDR3 reads TGTGCCAGCAGCCAAGTAAGGGGACTAGCGGGGGACACAGATACGCAGTATTTT. Its protein product is CASSQVRGLAGDTDTQYF.

The V gene is TRBV7-2, the J gene TRBJ2-1; D unclear. The germline CDR1 and CDR2 sequences are SGHTA and FQGNSA. Trimming stripped 2 bases from V and 8 bases from J, with 10 bases between. This CDR3 comprises 13 residues. CDR3 nucleotides: TGTGCCAGCAGCTTAAATCGTGGAGATGAGCAGTTCTTC. Its translation: CASSLNRGDEQFF.

The chain employs TRBV5-5 and TRBJ1-4; no clear D. CDR1 and CDR2 (germline): SGHKS, YYEKEE (reference sequence). The CDR3 runs 12 residues. The V end lost 4 bases, the J end lost 12 bases, and 13 bases lay between the germline ends. CDR3 bases: TGTGCCAGCAGCCCCCGCCCAGGCGAACTGTTTTTT. This encodes CASSPRPGELFF.

The V and J genes are TRBV18 and TRBJ2-1; a possible D gene is TRBD1 (5 bases). CDR3 length: 14 amino acids. Germline-derived CDR1 and CDR2 are KGHSH and LQKENI. V was pared by 4 bases and J by 0 bases, with 7 bases between. The CDR3 sequence is CASSRDSSYNEQFF. CDR3 nucleotide sequence: TGTGCCAGCTCACGAGACAGCTCCTACAATGAGCAGTTCTTC.

The chain combines TRBV7-9 with TRBJ2-1; D not resolved. Germline CDR1 and CDR2: SEHNR and FQNEAQ (reference sequence). V lost 0 bases, J lost 0 bases, and 6 bases lay in between. The CDR3 is made up of 15 amino acids. CDR3 coding DNA: TGTGCCAGCAGCTTAGCAGCAAGCTCCTACAATGAGCAGTTCTTC. The encoded protein is CASSLAASSYNEQFF. Based on the CDR3 plus reference TRBV7-9 and TRBJ2-1, the full variable domain is DTGVSQNPRHKITKRGQNVTFRCDPISEHNRLYWYRQTLGQGPEFLTYFQNEAQLEKSRLLSDRFSAERPKGSFSTLEIQRTEQGDSAMYLCASSLAASSYNEQFFGPGTRLTVL.

The V call is TRBV7-3, the J call TRBJ1-1; TRBD1 matches 7 bases. The V gene end was trimmed by 3 bases and the J gene end by 3 bases; junction bases not matched to a gene: 10. The CDR3 extends over 16 amino acids. Germline V CDR1 and CDR2: SGHTA, FQGTGA. The CDR3 here is CASSLGGTGAHTEAFF. The CDR3, as DNA: TGTGCCAGCAGCTTGGGGGGAACAGGGGCCCACACTGAAGCTTTCTTT.

This chain connects TRBV4-1 to TRBJ1-2; a possible D gene is TRBD1 (6 bases). With 0 bases removed from V and 8 bases from J, the gap between germline ends came to 19 bases. Germline V CDR1 and CDR2: MGHRA, YSYEKL. The CDR3 consists of 16 residues. The CDR3 DNA reads TGCGCCAGCAGCCAAGAACCCGCCTTGTTGGGACAAGGCTACACCTTC. Its protein product is CASSQEPALLGQGYTF.

The CDR3 DNA reads TGTGCCAGCAGCTTATTACATCCCCAAGGGGGCGCAAACTACGAGCAGTACTTC. Amino acid sequence: CASSLLHPQGGANYEQYF. The chain couples TRBV11-2 to TRBJ2-7; 7 nucleotides line up with TRBD1. CDR1 and CDR2 (germline): SGHAT, FQNNGV. CDR3 length: 18 residues. V was pared by 2 bases and J by 3 bases, with 16 bases of the junction left unmatched.

The V gene is TRBV2, the J gene TRBJ1-2; 7 bases map to TRBD1. Germline CDR1 and CDR2: SNHLY and FYNNEI. There are 13 residues in the CDR3. J gave up 8 bases and V 6 bases, and 9 bases lay outside the gene matches. The CDR3 region is CASRLTGLQGYTF. CDR3 DNA: TGTGCCAGCAGACTGACAGGGCTCCAGGGCTACACCTTC.

The chain uses TRBV6-6 and TRBJ2-5; 10 bases are a match to TRBD1. In germline, CDR1 is MNHNY, CDR2 SVGAGI (reference sequence). This CDR3 region has 15 residues. The ends lost 5 bases at V and 2 bases at J; junction bases unmatched: 5. The CDR3 sequence is CASSEPGQGQETQYF. The CDR3 region has the DNA TGTGCCAGCAGTGAGCCGGGACAGGGGCAAGAGACCCAGTACTTC.

This sequence joins TRBV10-3 and TRBJ2-1; the D gene is possibly TRBD1 (6 bases). Trimming left V 0 bases short and J 12 bases short, with 18 bases between. The CDR3 contains 15 residues. CDR1 ENHRY and CDR2 SYGVKD come from the germline V gene. CDR3 DNA: TGTGCCATCAGTGAGTCGCAGGGGACAAGAGATGGGCAGTTCTTC. Its translation is CAISESQGTRDGQFF.

The V and J genes are TRBV5-1 and TRBJ2-2; 8 bases align to TRBD2. Germline CDR1 reads SGHRS; CDR2 reads YFSETQ. J lost 1 base, V lost 4 bases, and 6 bases had no gene match. This CDR3 is 16 amino acids long. CDR3 sequence: CASSHEAGENTGELFF. DNA of the CDR3: TGCGCCAGCAGCCACGAAGCGGGGGAGAACACCGGGGAGCTGTTTTTT.

This chain connects TRBV29-1 to TRBJ1-1; TRBD1 aligns across 9 bases. Per the germline V gene, CDR1 is SQVTM and CDR2 is ANQGSEA. The CDR3 spans 13 residues. The V and J ends lost 7 bases and 4 bases, in that order; junction bases with no gene match: 7. The DNA for the CDR3 is TGCAGCGGTGCGACAGGGGGAAGCACTGAAGCTTTCTTT. Its translation is CSGATGGSTEAFF.

V is TRBV5-1 and J is TRBJ1-1; 8 nucleotides match TRBD1. V lost 4 bases, J lost 7 bases, and 15 bases stayed unmatched. In germline, CDR1 is SGHRS, CDR2 YFSETQ. The CDR3 has 16 amino acids. The CDR3 reads CASSPGFTGTGNEAFF. CDR3 DNA sequence: TGCGCCAGCAGCCCTGGTTTTACCGGGACAGGTAATGAAGCTTTCTTT. The full variable domain, rest sourced from reference TRBV5-1 and TRBJ1-1, is KAGVTQTPRYLIKTRGQQVTLSCSPISGHRSVSWYQQTPGQGLQFLFEYFSETQRNKGNFPGRFSGRQFSNSRSEMNVSTLELGDSALYLCASSPGFTGTGNEAFFGQGTRLTVV.

The rearrangement uses TRBV30 and TRBJ2-7; 9 positions match TRBD1. Germline assignment: CDR1 GTSNPN and CDR2 SVGIG (reference sequence). The CDR3 covers 16 residues. V gave up 4 bases and J gave up 3 bases; unmatched junction bases: 13. DNA of the CDR3: TGTGCCTGGAATTTGGGCTCCGGGACAGGGAACTACGAGCAGTACTTC. As protein: CAWNLGSGTGNYEQYF.

The chain recombines TRBV6-2 or TRBV6-3 with TRBJ1-5; a weak D match, TRBD1 (6 bases). The CDR3 spans 13 residues. CDR1 and CDR2 from the germline V gene are MNHEY and SVGEGT. V was pared by 6 bases and J by 1 base, with 7 bases between. DNA of the CDR3: TGTGCCAGCAGCGACAGGAGCAATCAGCCCCAGCATTTT. Protein product: CASSDRSNQPQHF.

This chain connects TRBV11-1 to TRBJ1-4; D is unclear. This CDR3 has 13 amino acids. Germline V CDR1 and CDR2: SGHAT, FQDESV (reference sequence). V gave up 2 bases and J gave up 5 bases, with 6 bases separating them. The DNA of the CDR3 is TGTGCCAGCAGCTTAACAGTGAATGAAAAACTGTTTTTT. Protein: CASSLTVNEKLFF.